This T cell receptor beta chain was documented in a study of shared clonotypes between healthy human individuals. Overall study findings and caveats: Sample collection involved blood only; tissue repertoires are likely different. In the sorted subsets, rarefaction showed sequencing was incomplete despite large depth. The genetic and exposure-history diversity represented was limited by few donors.

This CDR3 is built from 12 residues. Trimming left V 4 bases short and J 4 bases short, with 7 bases between. CDR1 LNHDA and CDR2 SQIVND come from the germline V gene (reference sequence). This clone was recorded a few times. The antigen is unknown. In the sorted-subset replicate PCRs, 200 ng DNA, roughly 29,000 T cell genomes, was used. The repertoire was sequenced with immunoSEQ multiplex PCR; TCRdb's copy has only in-frame clones and lacks some. The table shows 2 million to 3 million clones, with around nine tenths occurring only once. The specimen sequenced was naive CD4+ T cells sorted from blood. Subset specified: CD45RA+ positively selected. This clonotype originated in a man in his late teens or twenties in good health. This chain joins TRBV19 and TRBJ1-2; D is unresolved. The CDR3 region has the DNA TGTGCCAGTAGTAGTGCAGCCTATGGCTACACCTTC. It translates to CASSSAAYGYTF.